The sequence of this T cell receptor beta chain was determined in a study of shared clonotypes between healthy human individuals. Broader study findings: Relative to clonotypes present in all four donors, those not shared had lower generation probabilities.

Details on this clone: Its antigen is unknown.

Trimming at V came to 2 bases and at J to 2 bases, leaving 17 bases not matched to a gene. Germline lookup yields CDR1 SEHNR and CDR2 FQNEAQ (reference sequence). This CDR3 contains 19 residues. The table came from immunoSEQ multiplex PCR; TCRdb's copy has only in-frame clones and leaves some out. The sample has 2,500,000 or so clones; 90% to 95% are singletons. Sequenced: naive CD4+ T cells sorted from blood. Subset reported: CD45RA+ positively selected. The receptor was derived from a man between 18 and 35 years old in good health. The chain has TRBV7-9 and TRBJ2-7, with 8 bases lining up with TRBD1. The CDR3 nucleotides read TGTGCCAGCAGCTTATTGGGCAGGGGGCCCGAGGGTCCCGCCTACGAGCAGTACTTC. As protein: CASSLLGRGPEGPAYEQYF. The full variable domain, rest sourced from reference TRBV7-9 and TRBJ2-7, is DTGVSQNPRHKITKRGQNVTFRCDPISEHNRLYWYRQTLGQGPEFLTYFQNEAQLEKSRLLSDRFSAERPKGSFSTLEIQRTEQGDSAMYLCASSLLGRGPEGPAYEQYFGPGTRLTVT.